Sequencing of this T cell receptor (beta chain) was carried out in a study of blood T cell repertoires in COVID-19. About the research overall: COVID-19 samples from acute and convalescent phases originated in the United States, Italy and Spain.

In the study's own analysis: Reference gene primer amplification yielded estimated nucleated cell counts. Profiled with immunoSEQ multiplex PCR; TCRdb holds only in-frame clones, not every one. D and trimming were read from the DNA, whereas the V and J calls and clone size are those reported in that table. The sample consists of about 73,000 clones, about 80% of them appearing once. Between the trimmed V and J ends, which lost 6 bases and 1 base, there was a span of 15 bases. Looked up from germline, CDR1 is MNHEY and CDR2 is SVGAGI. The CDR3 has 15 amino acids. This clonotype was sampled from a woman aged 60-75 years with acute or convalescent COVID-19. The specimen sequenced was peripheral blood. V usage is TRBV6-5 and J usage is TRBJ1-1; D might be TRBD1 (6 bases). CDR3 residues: CASRPLSGQNTEAFF. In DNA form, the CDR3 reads TGTGCCAGCAGACCCTTGTCGGGACAGAACACTGAAGCTTTCTTT.